This TCR beta chain derives from a study of blood T cell repertoires in COVID-19. V lost 1 base and J lost 3, with 8 bases in between. This CDR3 is 14 amino acids long. Looked up from germline, CDR1 is LGHNA and CDR2 is YNFKEQ. Sequenced by immunoSEQ multiplex PCR; TCRdb stores in-frame clones only, minus some. The sample holds about 170,000 clones, 80% to 90% seen once. This clonotype was sampled from an elderly woman with COVID-19, enrolled during active disease. Specimen: peripheral blood. The gene calls are TRBV4-2 and TRBJ2-3; D gene unclear. CDR3 protein: CASSQVGSTDTQYF. CDR3 coding DNA: TGTGCCAGCAGCCAAGTTGGCAGTACAGATACGCAGTATTTT.